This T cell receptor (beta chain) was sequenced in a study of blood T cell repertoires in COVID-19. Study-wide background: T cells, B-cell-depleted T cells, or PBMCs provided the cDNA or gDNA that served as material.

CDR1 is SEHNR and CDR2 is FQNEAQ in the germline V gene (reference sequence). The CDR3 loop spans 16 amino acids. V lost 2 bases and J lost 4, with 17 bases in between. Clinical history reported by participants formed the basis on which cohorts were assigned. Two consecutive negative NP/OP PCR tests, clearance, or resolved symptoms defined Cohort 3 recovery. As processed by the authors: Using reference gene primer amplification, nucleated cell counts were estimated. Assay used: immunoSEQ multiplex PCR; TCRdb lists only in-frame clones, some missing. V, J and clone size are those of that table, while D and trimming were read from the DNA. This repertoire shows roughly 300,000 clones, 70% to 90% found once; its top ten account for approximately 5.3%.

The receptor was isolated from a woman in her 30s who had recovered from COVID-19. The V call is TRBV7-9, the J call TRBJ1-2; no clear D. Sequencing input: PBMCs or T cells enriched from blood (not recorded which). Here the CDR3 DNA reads TGTGCCAGCAGCTTAATTTCCACGCAGACTTCCTATGGCTACACCTTC. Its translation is CASSLISTQTSYGYTF.